Below, 18 T cell receptor beta chains from the same sample are listed, as sequenced in a study of T cells expressing NK-cell markers. Reprocessing the 5' RACE reads, TCRdb reports a single entry for every CDR3 protein and omits DNA. This repertoire includes roughly 430,000 distinct CDR3 sequences. Sequencing was carried out using blood T cells: a sorted CD56 or NKG2C T cell subset, CD4+ or CD8+ T cells, or bulk PBMC T cells (not recorded which). The receptors here all came from a woman between 18 and 70 years old in good health.

This sequence joins TRBV6-4 and TRBJ2-1; the TCRdb D gene call, TRBD2, has no DNA to confirm it. The CDR3 covers 16 residues. CDR1 is MRHNA, CDR2 SNTAGT, per germline. This CDR3 reads CASSDSSLAGAPGQFF.

This chain uses TRBV5-4 with TRBJ2-5. The CDR3 is 16 amino acids. Germline V lookup: CDR1 SGHNT, CDR2 YYREEE (reference sequence). The CDR3 reads CASSLVLAGFQETQYF.

This chain links TRBV4-3 with TRBJ1-6; absent DNA, TCRdb's TRBD1 call cannot be checked. Germline CDR1 is LGHNA and CDR2 is YSLEER. The CDR3 is made up of 14 amino acids. CDR3 protein: CASSQGDINSPLHF.

V is TRBV5-6 and J is TRBJ2-1; TCRdb's assignment of TRBD1 cannot be checked, as there is no DNA. CDR1 is SGHDT, CDR2 YYEEEE, per germline. This CDR3 contains 16 residues. This CDR3 is CASSLGQDRSYNEQFF.

V usage is TRBV25-1 and J usage is TRBJ2-1; TCRdb indicates TRBD1, and absent DNA this call remains unverified. The CDR3 runs to 15 residues. From germline, CDR1 is MGHDK and CDR2 SYGVNS. The CDR3 loop is CASSDYGTGNNEQFF. Full variable domain (outside the CDR3, taken from reference TRBV25-1 and TRBJ2-1): EADIYQTPRYLVIGTGKKITLECSQTMGHDKMYWYQQDPGMELHLIHYSYGVNSTEKGDLSSESTVSRIRTEHFPLTLESARPSHTSQYLCASSDYGTGNNEQFFGPGTRLTVL.

This chain joins TRBV5-4 and TRBJ2-5. Germline V lookup: CDR1 SGHNT, CDR2 YYREEE (reference sequence). The CDR3 is made up of 14 amino acids. CDR3 amino acids: CASSSEAVQETQYF.

The chain is built from TRBV20-1 and TRBJ2-1; TCRdb gives TRBD2 as the D gene, but with no DNA this cannot be confirmed. Germline assignment: CDR1 DFQATT and CDR2 SNEGSKA (reference sequence). This CDR3 comprises 18 residues. The CDR3 is CSAKIEPIRLAGDNEQFF.

The gene calls are TRBV5-1 and TRBJ2-3; TCRdb proposes TRBD1, but this gene call is untestable without DNA. The CDR3 length is 13 residues. The germline V gene encodes CDR1 SGHRS and CDR2 YFSETQ. The CDR3 spells CASSTQVGDTQYF.

The V and J genes are TRBV6-2 or TRBV6-3 and TRBJ2-1. The CDR3 extends over 12 amino acids. Looked up from germline, CDR1 is MNHEY and CDR2 is SVGEGT. CDR3 protein: CASFGIYNEQFF.

The chain combines TRBV27 with TRBJ2-5; TCRdb names TRBD1, which stays unverified in the absence of DNA. The V gene's germline CDR1 is MNHEY and CDR2 SMNVEV (reference sequence). The CDR3 contains 14 residues. This CDR3 is CASSLSEGAETQYF.

The chain recombines TRBV12-3 or TRBV12-4 with TRBJ2-7; TCRdb gives TRBD2 as the D gene, but with no DNA this cannot be confirmed. The CDR3 length is 15 residues. The CDR3 is CASRALAGSEGEQYF.

The chain has TRBV29-1 and TRBJ2-7; the TCRdb call, TRBD1, lacks DNA for checking. The germline CDR1 and CDR2 sequences are SQVTM and ANQGSEA. The CDR3 is made up of 13 amino acids. The CDR3 here is CSVGTGVSHEQYF.

The chain joins TRBV27 to TRBJ1-4; no DNA is available, so the TRBD1 call from TCRdb remains unchecked. The CDR3 runs to 12 residues. Per germline, CDR1 MNHEY and CDR2 SMNVEV (reference sequence). The CDR3 protein is CASRGVGEKLFF.

This chain uses TRBV12-3 or TRBV12-4 with TRBJ1-2; absent DNA, TCRdb's TRBD1 call cannot be checked. The CDR3 runs to 12 residues. The CDR3 loop reads CASSPGGDGYTF.

V is TRBV5-1 and J is TRBJ2-7; TCRdb picks TRBD1, but there is no DNA to check that call. The CDR3 contains 16 residues. Germline V gene lookup returns CDR1 SGHRS and CDR2 YFSETQ. The CDR3 sequence is CASSLATGTLAYEQYF.

V and J are TRBV20-1 and TRBJ2-1; TCRdb proposes TRBD2, but this gene call is untestable without DNA. The CDR3 has 12 residues. Looked up from germline, CDR1 is DFQATT and CDR2 is SNEGSKA (reference sequence). CDR3 protein: CSASRTAAEQFF.

V and J are TRBV7-2 and TRBJ1-2; TCRdb indicates TRBD1, and absent DNA this call remains unverified. CDR1 SGHTA and CDR2 FQGNSA come from the germline V gene. The CDR3 extends over 14 amino acids. Here the CDR3 reads CASSFSGGNGGYTF.

The chain recombines TRBV6-5 with TRBJ1-6. The germline V gene encodes CDR1 MNHEY and CDR2 SVGAGI. There are 12 residues in the CDR3. CDR3 region: CASSYSGSPLHF.